This TCR beta chain is from a study of vaccination and CD4 T cells after COVID-19. Turning to the study itself: Vaccination of participants consisted of two doses of either BNT162b2 or mRNA-1273 vaccine. Cellular stimulation was performed using overlapping spike peptides derived from SARS-CoV-2, HCoV-NL63, HCoV-OC43 and HCoV-229E.

This clonotype showed up just a few times. The antigen remains undetermined. This CDR3 has 15 residues. Per germline, CDR1 DFQATT and CDR2 SNEGSKA (reference sequence). V lost 3 bases and J lost 3; bases outside the gene matches: 5. The Oncomine TCR Beta short-read assay sequenced DNA from cultured CD4+ T cells. Genomic DNA extraction was carried out from cultured CD4+ T cells. TCRdb recomputed calls from the PCR reads with MiXCR, one row per CDR3 protein. The sample contains 8,000 to 9,500 distinct CDR3 sequences, around 30% of which appear only once. Treatment noted: approximately 11-day PBMC culture with coronavirus spike peptide pools or control peptides (ViraFEST assay). CD4+ T lymphocytes from the unexposed donor were collected before the COVID-19 pandemic (2011-2018). TCR sequencing followed the expansion of antigen-specific T cells with peptide pools in ViraFEST.

This clonotype was obtained from a human donor in good health. The V and J genes are TRBV20-1 and TRBJ2-3, with 11 positions matching TRBD2. Sequencing used CD4+ T cells from blood, cultured in vitro. The CDR3 coding sequence is TGCAGTGCTAGGGTACTAGCGGGAGATACAGATACGCAGTATTTT. Encoded protein: CSARVLAGDTDTQYF.